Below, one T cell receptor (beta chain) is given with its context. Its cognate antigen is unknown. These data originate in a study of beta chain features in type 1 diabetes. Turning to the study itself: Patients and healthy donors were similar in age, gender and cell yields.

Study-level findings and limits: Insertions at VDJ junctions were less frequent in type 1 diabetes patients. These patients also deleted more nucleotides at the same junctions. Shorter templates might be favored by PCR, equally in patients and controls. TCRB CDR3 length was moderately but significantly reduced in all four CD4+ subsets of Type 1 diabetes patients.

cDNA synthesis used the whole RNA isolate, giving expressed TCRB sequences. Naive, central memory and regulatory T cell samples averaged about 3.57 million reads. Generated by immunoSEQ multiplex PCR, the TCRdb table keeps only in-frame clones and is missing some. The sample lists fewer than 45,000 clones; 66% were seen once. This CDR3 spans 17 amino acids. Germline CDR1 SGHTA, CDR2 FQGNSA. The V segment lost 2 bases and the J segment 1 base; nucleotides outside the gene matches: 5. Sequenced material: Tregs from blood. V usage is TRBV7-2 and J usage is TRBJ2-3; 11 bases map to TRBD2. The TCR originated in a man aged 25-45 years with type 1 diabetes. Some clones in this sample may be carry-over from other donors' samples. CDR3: CASSLLAGGLGTDTQYF. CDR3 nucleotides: TGTGCCAGCAGCTTACTAGCGGGGGGCCTGGGCACAGATACGCAGTATTTT.